This T cell receptor beta chain came from a study of T cells after yellow fever vaccination. About the research overall: Those fractions that held only low numbers of cells were prepared using the SMART-Seq v4 Ultra Low Input RNA kit.

Study results and caveats: Abundant bulk-derived clonotypes could contaminate FACS-sorted repertoires.

A 5'RACE template-switching step, the method used to make TCR cDNA, added a universal primer site and UMIs. TCRdb reprocessed the 5' RACE reads with MiXCR, giving one entry per CDR3 protein. The table has 250,000 to 300,000 distinct CDR3 sequences, roughly 8.7% seen once; the top ten hold approximately 3.3%. This clonotype occurred a few times. Its antigen remains unknown. The germline gives CDR1 MNHNY, CDR2 SVGAGI (reference sequence). Trimming removed 5 bases at V and 10 bases at J, with 12 bases between. The length of the CDR3 is 12 residues. The receptor comes from a man in his late teens or twenties who received the YFV17D yellow fever vaccine. Sample: CD4+ T cells sorted from PBMCs, taken 5 days after the yellow fever booster vaccination. This chain links TRBV6-6 with TRBJ2-1, with D possibly TRBD1 on 5 matching bases. In DNA form, the CDR3 reads TGTGCCAGCAGTCCAACAGGAGAGGAGCAGTTCTTC. The encoded protein is CASSPTGEEQFF.